This T cell receptor (beta chain) comes out of a study of CD8 T cells in Susac syndrome. Study summary: At the time their blood was drawn, patients with Susac syndrome were either therapy-naive, on corticosteroids (with some of them also receiving intravenous immunoglobulin), or on intravenous immunoglobulin alone.

When the RNA was reverse transcribed, random hexamers were used with an input of about 0.5 to 1 ug. The amplification used immunoSEQ multiplex PCR on TCR beta CDR3; it spanned 54 Vbeta and 13 Jbeta. Using its own MiXCR run on the immunoSEQ multiplex PCR reads, TCRdb lists one record per CDR3 protein. The sample records 200,000 or so distinct CDR3 sequences, under 97% being singletons. Negative isolation was used for CD8+ and CD4+ T cells, and FACS enrichment was applied to TEMRA cells. The CDR3 sequence is 14 residues long. The V gene's germline CDR1 is DFQATT and CDR2 SNEGSKA (reference sequence). Trimming shortened V by 3 bases and J by 3 bases, and 14 bases separated the two germline ends.

V gene TRBV20-1 combines with J gene TRBJ1-2; a possible D gene is TRBD1 (6 bases). The sequence came from a human donor with Susac syndrome. The sequenced material came from CD4+ T cells from PBMCs. The CDR3 coding sequence is TGCAGTGCTAGTTTCGGGGGGCGGGACTATGGCTACACCTTC. Encoded protein: CSASFGGRDYGYTF.